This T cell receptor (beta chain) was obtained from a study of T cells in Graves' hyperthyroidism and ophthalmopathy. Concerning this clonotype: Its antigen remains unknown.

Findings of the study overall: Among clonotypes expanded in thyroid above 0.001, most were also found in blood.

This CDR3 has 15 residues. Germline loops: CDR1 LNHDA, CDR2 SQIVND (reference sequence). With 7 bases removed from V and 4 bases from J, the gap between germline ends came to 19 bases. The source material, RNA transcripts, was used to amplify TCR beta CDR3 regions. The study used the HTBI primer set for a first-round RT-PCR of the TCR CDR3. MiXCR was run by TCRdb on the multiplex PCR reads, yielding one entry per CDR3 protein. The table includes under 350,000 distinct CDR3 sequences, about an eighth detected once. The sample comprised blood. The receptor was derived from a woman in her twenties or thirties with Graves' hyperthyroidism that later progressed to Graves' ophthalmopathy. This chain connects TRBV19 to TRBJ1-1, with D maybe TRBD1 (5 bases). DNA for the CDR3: TGTGCCAGTACCCCTATACCGGGGGAGCGCACTGAAGCTTTCTTT. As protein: CASTPIPGERTEAFF.